The 31 T cell receptor beta chains below were found in one sample sequenced in a study of cytomegalovirus exposure and HLA in healthy donors. The method was immunoSEQ multiplex PCR; TCRdb's version includes in-frame clones alone and lacks a portion of them. Seen here are more than 110,000 clones, about 83% observed once, and the top ten hold more than 1.4%. Sequencing was performed on PBMCs. These receptors were taken from a woman aged 30 to 39 in good health and CMV-seronegative.

This clone came up a few times. This chain uses TRBV10-3 with TRBJ1-4, with a tentative D call TRBD1 (5 bases). Trimming cost V 4 bases and J 8 bases, with 11 bases left between them. The CDR3 has 13 amino acids. The germline gives CDR1 ENHRY, CDR2 SYGVKD. This CDR3 is CAISGAGLEKLFF. The CDR3 DNA follows: TGTGCCATCAGTGGGGCAGGGTTGGAAAAACTGTTTTTT.

The rearrangement links TRBV6-5 to TRBJ1-6; D uncertain. The CDR3 contains 14 residues. From germline, CDR1 is MNHEY and CDR2 SVGAGI. Trimming took 5 bases from V and 7 from J, leaving 12 bases between them. DNA of the CDR3: TGTGCCAGCAGTCCGGACTTGGGGAATTCACCCCTCCACTTT. Translating gives CASSPDLGNSPLHF.

The chain links TRBV28 to TRBJ1-5; possibly TRBD1 for D (5 bases). CDR1 is MDHEN and CDR2 is SYDVKM in the germline V gene. The ends were cut back, 2 bases at V and 2 bases at J, with 10 bases in the middle. The CDR3 length is 15 residues. The CDR3 bases are TGTGCCAGCAGTTTAATTATAGGGGGCAATCAGCCCCAGCATTTT. The encoded protein is CASSLIIGGNQPQHF.

This chain uses TRBV5-1 with TRBJ2-5; 9 positions agree with TRBD1. This CDR3 region has 15 residues. V lost 0 bases to trimming and J lost 5 bases; unmatched junction nucleotides: 5. Germline assignment: CDR1 SGHRS and CDR2 YFSETQ. The CDR3 sequence: CASSLAGQGGETQYF. The DNA for the CDR3 is TGCGCCAGCAGCTTGGCGGGACAGGGTGGTGAGACCCAGTACTTC. The whole variable domain, remainder taken from reference TRBV5-1 and TRBJ2-5, is KAGVTQTPRYLIKTRGQQVTLSCSPISGHRSVSWYQQTPGQGLQFLFEYFSETQRNKGNFPGRFSGRQFSNSRSEMNVSTLELGDSALYLCASSLAGQGGETQYFGPGTRLLVL.

The V gene is TRBV30, the J gene TRBJ1-2, with D unresolved. The CDR3 is made up of 12 amino acids. Germline CDR1 and CDR2: GTSNPN and SVGIG (reference sequence). The V gene lost 2 bases and the J gene lost 2 bases, with 6 bases spanning the gap. CDR3 DNA: TGTGCCTGGAGTCCCGGGAACTATGGCTACACCTTC. Translated, it gives CAWSPGNYGYTF.

The V gene is TRBV7-8, the J gene TRBJ1-1; D may be TRBD1 (5 bases). CDR3 size: 14 residues. CDR1 and CDR2 (germline): SGHVS, FQNEAQ. The V end lost 5 bases, the J end lost 5 bases, and 15 bases lay between the germline ends. CDR3 sequence: CASSLRRGGTEAFF. CDR3 DNA sequence: TGTGCCAGCAGCCTCCGAAGGGGAGGGACTGAAGCTTTCTTT.

This chain links TRBV27 with TRBJ1-5; TRBD1 might be the D (6 bases). The V end lost 6 bases, the J end lost 2 bases, and 8 bases lay between the germline ends. In germline, CDR1 is MNHEY, CDR2 SMNVEV (reference sequence). This CDR3 is 13 amino acids long. CDR3 protein: CASRTGGNQPQHF. CDR3 DNA: TGTGCCAGCAGGACAGGAGGCAATCAGCCCCAGCATTTT.

The chain has TRBV28 and TRBJ2-7, with D possibly being TRBD2 (7 bases). The CDR3 runs 13 residues. CDR1 is MDHEN and CDR2 is SYDVKM in the germline V gene. V lost 7 bases to trimming and J lost 5 bases, with 15 bases between them. The CDR3 sequence: CASIRPGGNEQYF. CDR3 in DNA: TGTGCCAGCATTCGCCCGGGGGGCAACGAGCAGTACTTC.

This chain links TRBV27 with TRBJ2-1; D may be TRBD2 (7 bases). CDR3 length: 17 residues. V was trimmed by 5 bases and J by 5 bases, leaving 22 bases between them. Germline CDR1 reads MNHEY; CDR2 reads SMNVEV (reference sequence). In nucleotides, the CDR3 is TGTGCCAGCAGTCCCCGCCTGGCGGGGGCACAGAACAATGAGCAGTTCTTC. The encoded protein is CASSPRLAGAQNNEQFF.

This chain links TRBV10-3 with TRBJ1-2; the D gene is possibly TRBD1 (6 bases). From germline, CDR1 is ENHRY and CDR2 SYGVKD. V dropped 4 bases and J dropped 3 bases, with 6 bases sitting between them. This CDR3 has 12 amino acids. CDR3 in DNA: TGTGCCATCAGTGGGACAGACTATGGCTACACCTTC. It yields the protein CAISGTDYGYTF.

The V call is TRBV4-1, the J call TRBJ2-7; TRBD2 matches at 10 bases. The CDR3 runs 16 residues. The germline V gene encodes CDR1 MGHRA and CDR2 YSYEKL. The J segment lost 2 bases and the V segment lost 4 bases, leaving 8 bases of the junction unmatched. In DNA form, the CDR3 reads TGCGCCAGCAGCCTTTTACCTAGCGGGGGCACCTACGAGCAGTACTTC. Translated: CASSLLPSGGTYEQYF.

The chain uses TRBV2 and TRBJ1-3, with 8 positions matching TRBD1. Losses at the gene ends were 6 bases for V and 8 bases for J; bases not matched to a gene: 6. The CDR3 extends over 13 amino acids. In germline, CDR1 is SNHLY, CDR2 FYNNEI. This chain's CDR3 is CASSRDRKDTIYF. The CDR3 coding sequence is TGTGCCAGCAGCCGGGACAGGAAAGACACCATATATTTT. The full variable domain, rest sourced from reference TRBV2 and TRBJ1-3, is EPEVTQTPSHQVTQMGQEVILRCVPISNHLYFYWYRQILGQKVEFLVSFYNNEISEKSEIFDDQFSVERPDGSNFTLKIRSTKLEDSAMYFCASSRDRKDTIYFGEGSWLTVV.

This chain uses TRBV5-1 with TRBJ1-1, with D possibly being TRBD1 (5 bases). The CDR3 covers 13 residues. CDR1 is SGHRS and CDR2 is YFSETQ in the germline V gene. With 6 bases removed from V and 2 bases from J, the gap between germline ends came to 11 bases. CDR3: CASMDQGNTEAFF. CDR3 in DNA: TGCGCCAGCATGGATCAGGGCAACACTGAAGCTTTCTTT. Using reference TRBV5-1 and TRBJ1-1 for the parts outside the CDR3, the full variable domain is KAGVTQTPRYLIKTRGQQVTLSCSPISGHRSVSWYQQTPGQGLQFLFEYFSETQRNKGNFPGRFSGRQFSNSRSEMNVSTLELGDSALYLCASMDQGNTEAFFGQGTRLTVV.

The rearrangement joins TRBV15 to TRBJ2-3; possibly TRBD1 for D (7 bases). Germline V gives CDR1 LNHNV, CDR2 YYDKDF (reference sequence). Trimming stripped 1 base from V and 6 bases from J, with 17 bases between. CDR3 length: 16 residues. The CDR3 region is CATSRVQGGSEDTQYF. CDR3 nucleotides: TGTGCCACCAGCAGAGTGCAGGGGGGCAGCGAGGATACGCAGTATTTT.

The CDR3 here is CASSEGASGGLSTDTQYF. The CDR3 DNA reads as TGTGCCAGCAGTGAAGGGGCTAGCGGGGGCCTCAGCACAGATACGCAGTATTTT. V gene TRBV2 combines with J gene TRBJ2-3; 10 bases align to TRBD2. Germline CDR1 is SNHLY and CDR2 is FYNNEI. V gave up 1 base and J gave up 0 bases; unmatched junction bases: 7. The CDR3 spans 18 residues. Full variable domain (rest looked up from reference TRBV2 and TRBJ2-3): EPEVTQTPSHQVTQMGQEVILRCVPISNHLYFYWYRQILGQKVEFLVSFYNNEISEKSEIFDDQFSVERPDGSNFTLKIRSTKLEDSAMYFCASSEGASGGLSTDTQYFGPGTRLTVL.

The J gene is TRBJ1-4, the V gene TRBV4-1; 8 nucleotides align to TRBD1. V was pared by 1 base and J by 7 bases, with 2 bases of the junction left unmatched. This CDR3 contains 14 residues. Germline V gene sequence: CDR1 MGHRA, CDR2 YSYEKL. The CDR3 loop reads CASSQVQGAEKLFF. In DNA form, the CDR3 reads TGCGCCAGCAGCCAAGTCCAGGGGGCTGAAAAACTGTTTTTT.

This clone was seen just once. The chain links TRBV11-3 to TRBJ2-2, with 10 nucleotides matching TRBD2. V lost 5 bases and J lost 1; bases outside the gene matches: 4. The CDR3 has 16 residues. Looked up from germline, CDR1 is SGHNT and CDR2 is YENEEA. Here the CDR3 reads CASSLSGGMNTGELFF. CDR3 DNA sequence: TGTGCCAGCAGCCTTAGCGGGGGGATGAACACCGGGGAGCTGTTTTTT.

This clone was counted only a few times. The gene calls are TRBV7-6 and TRBJ2-5; D may be TRBD2 (7 bases). V was clipped by 2 bases and J by 3 bases, with 10 bases between them. The CDR3 runs to 14 residues. The V gene's germline CDR1 is SGHVS and CDR2 FNYEAQ. The DNA of the CDR3 is TGTGCCAGCAGCTTAAGGGGGGGCGAAGAGACCCAGTACTTC. Its translation is CASSLRGGEETQYF. The whole variable domain, filled in from reference TRBV7-6 and TRBJ2-5, reads GAGVSQSPRYKVTKRGQDVALRCDPISGHVSLYWYRQALGQGPEFLTYFNYEAQQDKSGLPNDRFSAERPEGSISTLTIQRTEQRDSAMYRCASSLRGGEETQYFGPGTRLLVL.

The chain has TRBV4-1 and TRBJ2-1; the D gene is possibly TRBD2 (7 bases). Germline V CDR1 and CDR2: MGHRA, YSYEKL. Trimming pared 0 bases from V and 9 bases from J, leaving 18 bases between. The CDR3 loop spans 16 amino acids. This CDR3 is CASSQDRRGGFSEQFF. DNA for the CDR3: TGCGCCAGCAGCCAAGATAGGAGGGGGGGCTTCAGTGAGCAGTTCTTC.

This clone has a handful of counts. The J gene is TRBJ2-6, the V gene TRBV5-4; 8 bases map to TRBD2. This CDR3 comprises 17 residues. Germline values: CDR1 SGHNT, CDR2 YYREEE (reference sequence). V dropped 1 base and J dropped 3; count of bases not matched to a gene: 6. CDR3 nucleotides: TGTGCCAGCAGCTTGTGGGCGGGGGGTGATGGGGCCAACGTCCTGACTTTC. It translates to CASSLWAGGDGANVLTF.

In DNA form, the CDR3 reads TGTGCCAGCAAACTAGCGGGCCTGTCCTACAATGAGCAGTTCTTC. Protein product: CASKLAGLSYNEQFF. V and J are TRBV5-4 and TRBJ2-1; the match to TRBD2 covers 9 bases. Germline lookup yields CDR1 SGHNT and CDR2 YYREEE (reference sequence). Losses at the gene ends were 6 bases for V and 1 base for J; bases not matched to a gene: 5. The CDR3 is made up of 15 amino acids. Full variable domain (rest looked up from reference TRBV5-4 and TRBJ2-1): ETGVTQSPTHLIKTRGQQVTLRCSSQSGHNTVSWYQQALGQGPQFIFQYYREEENGRGNFPPRFSGLQFPNYSSELNVNALELDDSALYLCASKLAGLSYNEQFFGPGTRLTVL.

This chain connects TRBV27 to TRBJ2-1, with a weak D call TRBD1 (6 bases). Germline V gives CDR1 MNHEY, CDR2 SMNVEV (reference sequence). There are 14 residues in the CDR3. V lost 3 bases and J lost 2, with 8 bases in between. CDR3 loop: CASSFRGPYNEQFF. In DNA, the CDR3 is TGTGCCAGCAGTTTCAGGGGACCCTACAATGAGCAGTTCTTC.

V and J are TRBV9 and TRBJ1-2, with 8 nucleotides matching TRBD1. Germline assignment: CDR1 SGDLS and CDR2 YYNGEE. With V trimmed by 4 bases and J by 3 bases, 2 bases remained unmatched. This CDR3 has 13 amino acids. The CDR3 DNA sequence: TGTGCCAGCAGCCTGGACAGGGACTATGGCTACACCTTC. This gives the protein CASSLDRDYGYTF.

The gene calls are TRBV20-1 and TRBJ2-7, with 7 positions matching TRBD1. Germline trimming cut 5 bases from V and 4 bases from J; bases unmatched to any gene: 2. Germline values: CDR1 DFQATT, CDR2 SNEGSKA (reference sequence). This CDR3 has 11 amino acids. CDR3 DNA: TGCAGTGCTCTACAGGGGTACGAGCAGTACTTC. Encoded protein: CSALQGYEQYF.

This sequence joins TRBV4-1 and TRBJ1-5; unclear D gene. Germline loops: CDR1 MGHRA, CDR2 YSYEKL. Trimming left V 1 base short and J 9 bases short, with 13 bases between. CDR3 length: 14 residues. The CDR3 loop is CASSQVPGPLPQHF. The DNA for the CDR3 is TGCGCCAGCAGCCAAGTTCCTGGGCCCTTGCCCCAGCATTTT.

The chain is built from TRBV19 and TRBJ1-5, with 7 bases fitting TRBD1. This CDR3 contains 17 residues. Trimming at V came to 7 bases and at J to 1 base, leaving 13 bases not matched to a gene. CDR1 LNHDA and CDR2 SQIVND come from the germline V gene (reference sequence). CDR3 nucleotides: TGTGCCAGTATACTTAGGGCAGGGGGTGGAAGCAATCAGCCCCAGCATTTT. This translates into CASILRAGGGSNQPQHF. Combining the CDR3 with reference TRBV19 and TRBJ1-5 gives the whole variable domain DGGITQSPKYLFRKEGQNVTLSCEQNLNHDAMYWYRQDPGQGLRLIYYSQIVNDFQKGDIAEGYSVSREKKESFPLTVTSAQKNPTAFYLCASILRAGGGSNQPQHFGDGTRLSIL.

V gene TRBV4-1 combines with J gene TRBJ2-3; 12 nucleotides line up with TRBD1. The V gene end was trimmed by 0 bases and the J gene end by 5 bases; junction bases not matched to a gene: 9. The CDR3 extends over 18 amino acids. Germline lookup yields CDR1 MGHRA and CDR2 YSYEKL. CDR3 DNA: TGCGCCAGCAGCCAAGATGGGGGACAGGGGGCCGCCAGAGATACGCAGTATTTT. Encoded protein: CASSQDGGQGAARDTQYF.

The chain is built from TRBV29-1 and TRBJ2-1; the match to TRBD2 covers 11 bases. The ends lost 5 bases at V and 8 bases at J; junction bases unmatched: 14. Germline lookup yields CDR1 SQVTM and CDR2 ANQGSEA. The CDR3 loop spans 16 amino acids. The CDR3 DNA reads as TGCAGCGTTTCCCGATCTAGCGGGGGGTCACGGGATGAGCAGTTCTTC. Amino acids: CSVSRSSGGSRDEQFF.

This chain links TRBV5-5 with TRBJ2-5; the D is unclear. Trimming removed 0 bases from V and 1 base from J, with 7 bases in between. CDR3 length: 14 amino acids. CDR1 SGHKS and CDR2 YYEKEE come from the germline V gene (reference sequence). The CDR3 protein is CASSLVQVQETQYF. DNA of the CDR3: TGTGCCAGCAGCTTGGTCCAGGTCCAAGAGACCCAGTACTTC.

V is TRBV27 and J is TRBJ1-1; tentatively, D is TRBD1 (6 bases). This CDR3 comprises 13 residues. Trimming took 7 bases from V and 2 from J, leaving 11 bases between them. CDR1 MNHEY and CDR2 SMNVEV come from the germline V gene (reference sequence). Written as DNA, the CDR3 is TGTGCCAGCAAACAGGGTATTAACACTGAAGCTTTCTTT. This sequence encodes CASKQGINTEAFF.

This chain uses TRBV7-9 with TRBJ2-1; no clear D gene. The CDR3 is 14 residues long. Germline V lookup: CDR1 SEHNR, CDR2 FQNEAQ (reference sequence). V lost 1 base, J lost 6 bases, and 10 bases lay in between. The CDR3: CASSLGLVINEQFF. In DNA form, the CDR3 reads TGTGCCAGCAGCTTAGGGCTAGTTATCAATGAGCAGTTCTTC.